A selection of T cell receptor beta chains follows, all from one sample in a study of cytomegalovirus exposure and HLA in healthy donors. Measured with immunoSEQ multiplex PCR; TCRdb has only the in-frame clones, and not every one. Of some 200,000 clones listed, 75% to 85% are singletons. What was sequenced was PBMCs. Every receptor here comes from a woman in her thirties or forties in good health and CMV-seronegative. CDR3s include the opening cysteine and the closing phenylalanine or tryptophan. D genes are given only for firm matches. Clone size appears in some rows only: once, few, many, or a class for an expanded clone.

CDR3 protein: CASSSRTSGDNEQFF; CDR3 DNA: TGTGCCAGCAGCTCAAGGACTAGCGGGGACAATGAGCAGTTCTTC; D gene: TRBD2; V gene: TRBV7-9; J gene: TRBJ2-1; clone size: -
CDR3 protein: CAWSVGTGANSPLHF; CDR3 DNA: TGTGCCTGGAGTGTCGGTACAGGGGCTAATTCACCCCTCCACTTT; D gene: TRBD1; V gene: TRBV30; J gene: TRBJ1-6; clone size: -
CDR3 protein: CASSSLGSSYNEQFF; CDR3 DNA: TGTGCCAGCAGCTCCCTGGGGAGCTCCTACAATGAGCAGTTCTTC; D gene: -; V gene: TRBV7-9; J gene: TRBJ2-1; clone size: -
CDR3 protein: CAWSVSGNEQFF; CDR3 DNA: TGTGCCTGGAGTGTAAGCGGCAATGAGCAGTTCTTC; D gene: -; V gene: TRBV30; J gene: TRBJ2-1; clone size: once
CDR3 protein: CASSFPLLAGVNEQYF; CDR3 DNA: TGTGCCAGCAGTTTCCCCCTTCTAGCGGGAGTTAACGAGCAGTACTTC; D gene: TRBD2; V gene: TRBV27; J gene: TRBJ2-7; clone size: once
CDR3 protein: CAWSRASGSYEQYF; CDR3 DNA: TGTGCCTGGAGCAGGGCTAGCGGTTCCTACGAGCAGTACTTC; D gene: TRBD2; V gene: TRBV30; J gene: TRBJ2-7; clone size: few
CDR3 protein: CASCYEGGGFGTEAFF; CDR3 DNA: TGTGCCAGCTGTTATGAAGGGGGCGGCTTCGGCACTGAAGCTTTCTTT; D gene: TRBD1; V gene: TRBV28; J gene: TRBJ1-1; clone size: -
CDR3 protein: CASSEYGGGEQFF; CDR3 DNA: TGTGCCAGCAGTGAATACGGGGGGGGTGAGCAGTTCTTC; D gene: TRBD2; V gene: TRBV25-1; J gene: TRBJ2-1; clone size: -
CDR3 protein: CASSPPLPTGGELFF; CDR3 DNA: TGTGCCAGCTCACCACCGCTGCCAACGGGCGGGGAGCTGTTTTTT; D gene: -; V gene: TRBV18; J gene: TRBJ2-2; clone size: -
CDR3 protein: CASSPTPGTGGNTGELFF; CDR3 DNA: TGCGCCAGCAGCCCTACCCCAGGGACAGGGGGGAACACCGGGGAGCTGTTTTTT; D gene: TRBD1; V gene: TRBV4-1; J gene: TRBJ2-2; clone size: -
CDR3 protein: CARSLSRDRCLCLFF; CDR3 DNA: TGTGCCAGAAGCTTGTCCCGGGACAGGTGCTTGTGTCTGTTTTTT; D gene: TRBD1; V gene: TRBV5-3; J gene: TRBJ1-4; clone size: -
CDR3 protein: CASSLEAGYYNEQFF; CDR3 DNA: TGTGCCAGCAGCTTGGAGGCGGGCTATTACAATGAGCAGTTCTTC; D gene: -; V gene: TRBV5-8; J gene: TRBJ2-1; clone size: once
CDR3 protein: CASSEKRELGTDTQYF; CDR3 DNA: TGTGCCAGCAGTGAAAAGAGGGAGTTGGGCACAGATACGCAGTATTTT; D gene: -; V gene: TRBV6-1; J gene: TRBJ2-3; clone size: -
CDR3 protein: CASSPSAGDGQYF; CDR3 DNA: TGTGCCAGCAGCCCTTCAGCGGGAGACGGGCAGTACTTC; D gene: TRBD2; V gene: TRBV4-2; J gene: TRBJ2-5; clone size: -
CDR3 protein: CASSGQGAVNTEAFF; CDR3 DNA: TGTGCCAGCAGTGGACAGGGGGCTGTGAACACTGAAGCTTTCTTT; D gene: TRBD1; V gene: TRBV2; J gene: TRBJ1-1; clone size: -
CDR3 protein: CATSTSQGSNEKLFF; CDR3 DNA: TGTGCCACCAGCACCTCACAGGGTTCTAATGAAAAACTGTTTTTT; D gene: -; V gene: TRBV15; J gene: TRBJ1-4; clone size: -
CDR3 protein: CASSQDSNGGTNSPLHF; CDR3 DNA: TGCGCCAGCAGCCAAGATTCTAACGGGGGAACCAATTCACCCCTCCACTTT; D gene: -; V gene: TRBV4-1; J gene: TRBJ1-6; clone size: -